Included here is one TCR beta chain sequence, with context. Its antigen remains unidentified. The record has no base qualities; no much larger clone is one base away. The junction shows trimming of 8 bases on V and 1 base on J, plus 11 bases between the germline ends. The cysteine opens and the phenylalanine closes a CDR3 of 12 amino acids. The DNA shown is the 36-base CDR3, in frame from base 1. According to the germline V gene (reference sequence), CDR1 reads GTSNPN and CDR2 reads SVGIG. The treatment or condition label of this sample denotes: live attenuated yellow fever vaccine strain. PBMCs were isolated from peripheral blood using a standard Ficoll-Paque protocol. CD4 and CD8 T-cell fractions were isolated with Dynabeads CD4 and CD8 positive selection kits. TriZol was used to extract RNA from bulk PBMCs, CD4 and CD8 fractions, and dextramer-positive and dextramer-negative fractions. Synthesis of TCR cDNA relied on 5'RACE template switching, a step that introduced a universal primer site along with unique molecular identifiers. Priming for cDNA synthesis came from both the TCR alpha and TCR beta constant segments. Library amplification used two PCR steps, and the second PCR step added sample barcodes and sequencing adapters. Sequencing of the libraries was done on either Illumina HiSeq 2500 (2x100 bp) or NovaSeq (2x150 bp). As for how the authors treated the data: MIGEC was used to demultiplex reads and collapse the reads into UMI consensus sequences, and MiXCR was used for V(D)J alignment. Using edgeR on replicate PBMC samples, clonotypes were called vaccine-responding if FDR was below 0.01 and the log2 fold change was above 5 up to day 15. Each bulk clonotype received a CD4 or CD8 identity based on whether the sequenced CD4 or CD8 repertoire contained that clonotype at higher abundance. TCRdb reran the public reads through fastp at Q25 and MiXCR, keeping productive beta chains. For every CDR3 protein sequence, its rows merge into one entry that carries the most common genes and DNA. Clone size and V and J calls follow TCRdb, not the original study. For this sample there are roughly 120,000 distinct CDR3 sequences; more than 6.5% appear just once. The top ten constitute around 2.5% of the sample.

This entry comes from a study of T cells after yellow fever vaccination (dated by TCRdb to between 2018 and 2021). Notes on the research overall: Libraries from fractions with low cell numbers were prepared with the SMART-Seq v4 Ultra Low Input RNA kit. To follow T-cell clones before and after primary and booster YFV17D yellow fever vaccination, bulk TCR alpha and beta repertoires were sequenced over time. Blood samples were taken at several timepoints before and after primary and secondary immunization, and bulk PBMC replicates and cell subsets were isolated. Two healthy male donors made up the cohort, one aged 18 to 29 years and the other aged 30 to 40 years.

The full study reports these points: FACS-sorted repertoires could contain abundant contaminating clonotypes from the bulk population, so computational filtering was required. A small fraction of clonotypes appeared in both the CD4 and CD8 compartments, likely as a result of convergent recombination. Only two donors were included in the study, so the extent to which the findings can be generalized is limited. After the booster, most of the clones that had expanded following primary vaccination were detected again (around 95% of CD4 and roughly 88% of CD8), which suggests that memory was broadly maintained. The secondary T-cell response was found to be weaker but faster than the primary response, with a peak reached on day 5 rather than on day 15.

The material sequenced was CD4+ T cells sorted from PBMCs, taken 10 days after the first yellow fever vaccination. This sequence originates from a man aged 18 to 35 who received the YFV17D yellow fever vaccine. The rearrangement joined TRBV30 to TRBJ1-1; the D gene is perhaps TRBD1, on 6 matching bases. The DNA is as follows: TGTGCCCAAGGGGGAGGGAACACTGAAGCTTTCTTT. This is translated as CAQGGGNTEAFF.